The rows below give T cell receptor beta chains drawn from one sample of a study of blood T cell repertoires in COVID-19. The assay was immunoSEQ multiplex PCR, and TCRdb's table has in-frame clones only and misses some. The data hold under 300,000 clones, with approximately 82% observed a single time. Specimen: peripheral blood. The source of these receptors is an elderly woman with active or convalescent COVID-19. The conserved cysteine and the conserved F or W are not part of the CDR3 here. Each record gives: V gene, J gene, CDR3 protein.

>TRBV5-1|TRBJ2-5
ASSLAGLQETQY
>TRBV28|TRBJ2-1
ASSTRGLVREADNEQF
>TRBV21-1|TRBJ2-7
ASSKTTGQTYEQY
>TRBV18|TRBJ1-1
ASSPSGMGNTEAF
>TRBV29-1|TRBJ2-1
SVKDRGEYNEQF
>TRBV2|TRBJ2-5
ASRPRLSGETQY
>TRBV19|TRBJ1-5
ASVFSGTENQPQH
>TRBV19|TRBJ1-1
ASSTSGTEAF
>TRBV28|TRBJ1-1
ASGTGGANTEAF
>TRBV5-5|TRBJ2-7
ASSPTGPKGYEQY
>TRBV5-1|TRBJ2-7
ASSLPGFTYEQY
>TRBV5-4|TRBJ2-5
ASSSRAGVIETQY
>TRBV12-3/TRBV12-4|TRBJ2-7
ASGSGAPYEQY
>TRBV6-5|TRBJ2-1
ASSYRDTYNEQF
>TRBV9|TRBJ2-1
ASSDQTSGNEQF
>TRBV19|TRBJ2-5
ASSTGQGARETQY
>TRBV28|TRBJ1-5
ASSTQGGSNQPQH
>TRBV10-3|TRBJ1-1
AISGGQGASTEAF
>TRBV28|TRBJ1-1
ASSPTGYTEAF
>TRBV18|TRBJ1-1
ASSPRQGSSGNTEAF
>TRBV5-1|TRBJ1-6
ASSLAQGNSPLH
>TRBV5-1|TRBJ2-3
ASSTSAGSTDTQY
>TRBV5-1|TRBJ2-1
ASRSGLAGPHNEQF
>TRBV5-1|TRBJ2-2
ASSFLAGAQNTGELF
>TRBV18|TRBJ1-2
ASSSSGGELYGYT
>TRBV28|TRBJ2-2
ASSLGGAITGELF
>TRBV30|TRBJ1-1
AWRTGGWNTEAF
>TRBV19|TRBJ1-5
ASSRDRINQPQH
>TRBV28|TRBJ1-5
ASSRTQGNSNQPQH
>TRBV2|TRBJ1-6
ASSEGTVNSPLH
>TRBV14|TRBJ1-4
ASSQDNRTPRLF
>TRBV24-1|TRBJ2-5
ATSDATGLETQY
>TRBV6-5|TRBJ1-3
ASSYSFKQSGNTIY
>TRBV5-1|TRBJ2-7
ASSPQTGEVKQY
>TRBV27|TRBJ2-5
ASSRQGVETQY
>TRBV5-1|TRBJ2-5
ASSFNLGETQY
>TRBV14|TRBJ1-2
ASSQGTGKNYGYT
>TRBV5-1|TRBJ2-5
ASSWDYQETQY
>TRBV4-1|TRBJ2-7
ASSQAYTGGLEQY
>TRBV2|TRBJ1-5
ASSEATDRENQPQH
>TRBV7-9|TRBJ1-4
ASSSTHRERGEKLF